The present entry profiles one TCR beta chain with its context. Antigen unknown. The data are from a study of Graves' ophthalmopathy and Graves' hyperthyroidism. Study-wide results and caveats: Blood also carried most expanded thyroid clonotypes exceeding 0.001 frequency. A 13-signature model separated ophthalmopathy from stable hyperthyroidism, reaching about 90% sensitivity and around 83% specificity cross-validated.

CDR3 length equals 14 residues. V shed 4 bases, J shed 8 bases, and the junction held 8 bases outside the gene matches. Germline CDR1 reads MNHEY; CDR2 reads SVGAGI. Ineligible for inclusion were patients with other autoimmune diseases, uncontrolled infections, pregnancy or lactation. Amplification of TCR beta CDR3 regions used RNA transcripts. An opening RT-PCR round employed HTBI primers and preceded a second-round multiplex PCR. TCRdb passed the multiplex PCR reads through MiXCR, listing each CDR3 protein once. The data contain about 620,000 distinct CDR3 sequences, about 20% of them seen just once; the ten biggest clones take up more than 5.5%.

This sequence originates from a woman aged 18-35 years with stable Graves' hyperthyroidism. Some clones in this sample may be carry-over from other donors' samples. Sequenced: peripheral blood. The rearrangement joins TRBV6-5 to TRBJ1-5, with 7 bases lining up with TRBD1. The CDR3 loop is CASSSGTASEPQHF. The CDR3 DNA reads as TGTGCCAGCAGTTCAGGGACAGCGTCCGAGCCCCAGCATTTT.